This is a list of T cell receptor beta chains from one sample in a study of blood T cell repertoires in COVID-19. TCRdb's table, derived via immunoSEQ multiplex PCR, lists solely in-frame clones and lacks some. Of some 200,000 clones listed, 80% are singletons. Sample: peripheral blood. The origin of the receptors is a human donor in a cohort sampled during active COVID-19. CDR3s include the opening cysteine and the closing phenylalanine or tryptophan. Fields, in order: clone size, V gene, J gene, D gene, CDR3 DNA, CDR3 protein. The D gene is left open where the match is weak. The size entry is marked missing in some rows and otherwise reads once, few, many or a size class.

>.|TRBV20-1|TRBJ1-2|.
TGCAGTGCTAGTACAGCTGGTACTGGCTACACCTTC
CSASTAGTGYTF
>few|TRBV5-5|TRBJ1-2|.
TGTGCCAGCAGCTTGGCCGACAGGCCCTATGGCTACACCTTC
CASSLADRPYGYTF
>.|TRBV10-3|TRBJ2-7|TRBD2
TGTGCCATCAGTGAATTTCAGGGCGGGAGCTCCTACGAGCAGTACTTC
CAISEFQGGSSYEQYF
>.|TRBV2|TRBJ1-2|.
TGTGCCAGCAACGGGGGGAATGGCTACACCTTC
CASNGGNGYTF
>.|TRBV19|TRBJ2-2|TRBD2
TGTGCCAGTAGTATAGGTCGGGAGGCCACCGGGGAGCTGTTTTTT
CASSIGREATGELFF
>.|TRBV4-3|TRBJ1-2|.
TGCGCCAGCAGCCAAGACTTTGGGGGAGGAGGGGGCTACACCTTC
CASSQDFGGGGGYTF
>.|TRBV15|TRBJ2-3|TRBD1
TGTGCCACCAGCAGAGGGACAGGGGGTCGGACAGATACGCAGTATTTT
CATSRGTGGRTDTQYF
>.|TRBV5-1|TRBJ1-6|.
TGCGCCAGCAGCTTGGTTCTGTCCGGGGGGAATTCACCCCTCCACTTT
CASSLVLSGGNSPLHF
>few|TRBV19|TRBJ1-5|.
TGTGCCAGTAGTCTTGCGGAGCATAGCAATCAGCCCCAGCATTTT
CASSLAEHSNQPQHF
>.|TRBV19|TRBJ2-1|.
TGTGCCAGTGCCCCGGGTTACCATGAGCAGTTCTTC
CASAPGYHEQFF
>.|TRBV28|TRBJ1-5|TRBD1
TGTGCCAGCAGAGCACCGGGACAGGGGGCGCGTGTGATGGATCAGCCCCAGCATTTT
CASRAPGQGARVMDQPQHF
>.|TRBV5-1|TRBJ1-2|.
TGCGCCAGCAGCTTAGGGGTCCAAGATGGCTACACCTTC
CASSLGVQDGYTF
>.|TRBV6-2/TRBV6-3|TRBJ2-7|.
TGTGCCAGCAGTTACGATGAACCCGGGACATTCGCCTACGAGCAGTACTTC
CASSYDEPGTFAYEQYF
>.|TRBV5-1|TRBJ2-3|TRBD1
TGCGCCAGCAGCCCGGGGACAGGCACAGATACGCAGTATTTT
CASSPGTGTDTQYF
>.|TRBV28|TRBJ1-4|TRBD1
TGTGCCAGCAGCCTACAGGGGGCCGGTGAAAAACTGTTTTTT
CASSLQGAGEKLFF
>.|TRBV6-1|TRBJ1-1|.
TGTGCCAGCAGTGAGTTCGTGAACACTGAAGCTTTCTTT
CASSEFVNTEAFF
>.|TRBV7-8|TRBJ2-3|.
TGTGCCAGCAGCCAAGAGATATACGGGGGTCAAGATACGCAGTATTTT
CASSQEIYGGQDTQYF